Each of the 4 T cell receptor beta chains below was sequenced from the same sample in a study of cytomegalovirus exposure and HLA in healthy donors. The PCR was carried out with 60 Vbeta primers and 13 Jbeta primers. Data came from immunoSEQ multiplex PCR; TCRdb stores just in-frame clones and leaves some out. The sample has some 160,000 clones, approximately 80% seen once. Sequencing used PBMCs. The receptors here all came from a woman between 18 and 30 years old in good health and CMV-seronegative.

This chain connects TRBV6-4 to TRBJ2-7, with D maybe TRBD1 (6 bases). Looked up from germline, CDR1 is MRHNA and CDR2 is SNTAGT. This CDR3 has 15 residues. The ends were cut back, 3 bases at V and 1 base at J, with 13 bases in the middle. The CDR3 DNA is TGTGCCAGCAGTGAAGGGGCAGGGGCTTCCTACGAGCAGTACTTC. It encodes CASSEGAGASYEQYF.

V gene TRBV29-1 combines with J gene TRBJ2-1; 7 bases are a match to TRBD1. This CDR3 is 14 amino acids long. Per the germline V gene, CDR1 is SQVTM and CDR2 is ANQGSEA. Trimming cost V 6 bases and J 4 bases; bases outside gene matches: 9. The CDR3 DNA sequence: TGCAGCGTAGACACCGGGACAGCATACAATGAGCAGTTCTTC. It codes for CSVDTGTAYNEQFF.

This clone was recorded once. J is TRBJ2-1 and V is TRBV5-6; tentative D call: TRBD2 (6 bases). The V and J ends lost 4 bases and 7 bases respectively, with 21 bases between them. The germline V gene encodes CDR1 SGHDT and CDR2 YYEEEE. This CDR3 comprises 16 residues. The CDR3 coding sequence is TGTGCCAGCAGCCCATTTTCCGGGAGTTTTTCTAATGAGCAGTTCTTC. It specifies CASSPFSGSFSNEQFF.

This clone was seen just once. The rearrangement uses TRBV29-1 and TRBJ1-2; the D gene is possibly TRBD1 (6 bases). V lost 4 bases to trimming and J lost 8 bases, with 11 bases between them. CDR1 and CDR2 from the germline V gene are SQVTM and ANQGSEA. CDR3 length equals 11 residues. This chain's CDR3 is CSVGADRGYTF. The CDR3 bases are TGCAGCGTTGGAGCCGACAGGGGCTACACCTTC. The variable domain in full, completed from reference TRBV29-1 and TRBJ1-2, reads SAVISQKPSRDICQRGTSLTIQCQVDSQVTMMFWYRQQPGQSLTLIATANQGSEATYESGFVIDKFPISRPNLTFSTLTVSNMSPEDSSIYLCSVGADRGYTFGSGTRLTVV.